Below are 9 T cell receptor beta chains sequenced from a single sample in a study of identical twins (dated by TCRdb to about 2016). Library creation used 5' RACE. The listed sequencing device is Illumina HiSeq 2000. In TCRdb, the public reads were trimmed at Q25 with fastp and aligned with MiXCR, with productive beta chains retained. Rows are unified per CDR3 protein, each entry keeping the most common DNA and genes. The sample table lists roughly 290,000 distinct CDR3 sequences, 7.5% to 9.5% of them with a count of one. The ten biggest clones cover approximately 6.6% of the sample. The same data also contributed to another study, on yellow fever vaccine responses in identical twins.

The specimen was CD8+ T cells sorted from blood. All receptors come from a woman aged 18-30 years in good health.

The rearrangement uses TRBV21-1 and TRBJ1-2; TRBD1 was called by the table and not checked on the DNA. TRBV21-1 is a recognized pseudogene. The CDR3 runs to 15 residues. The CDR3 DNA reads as TGTGCCAGCAGCAAAGGTCTAATTTTCGGGACAGGGGAGACCTTC. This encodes CASSKGLIFGTGETF.

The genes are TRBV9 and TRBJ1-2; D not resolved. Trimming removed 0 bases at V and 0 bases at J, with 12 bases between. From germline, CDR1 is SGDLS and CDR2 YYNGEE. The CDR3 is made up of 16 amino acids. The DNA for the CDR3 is TGTGCCAGCAGCGTAGCTACGAGCCCTACTAACTATGGCTACACCTTC. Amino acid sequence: CASSVATSPTNYGYTF.

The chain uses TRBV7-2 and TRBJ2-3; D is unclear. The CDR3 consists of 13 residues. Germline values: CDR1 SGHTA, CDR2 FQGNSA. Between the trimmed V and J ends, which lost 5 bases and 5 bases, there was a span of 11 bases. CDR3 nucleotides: TGTGCCAGCAGCCAAATATTGGGAGATACGCAGTATTTT. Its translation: CASSQILGDTQYF.

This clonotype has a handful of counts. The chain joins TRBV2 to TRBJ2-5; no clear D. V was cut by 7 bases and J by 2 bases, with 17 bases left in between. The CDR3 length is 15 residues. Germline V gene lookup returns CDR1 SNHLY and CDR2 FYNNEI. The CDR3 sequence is CASIVVSLSQETQYF. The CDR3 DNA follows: TGTGCCAGCATAGTAGTCTCCCTTTCTCAAGAGACCCAGTACTTC.

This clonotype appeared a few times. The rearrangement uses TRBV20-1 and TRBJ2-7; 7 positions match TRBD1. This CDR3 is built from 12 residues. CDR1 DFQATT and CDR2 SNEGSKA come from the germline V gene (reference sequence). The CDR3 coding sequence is TGCAGCCTACCCGGGACAGCCTACGAGCAGTACTTC. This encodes CSLPGTAYEQYF.

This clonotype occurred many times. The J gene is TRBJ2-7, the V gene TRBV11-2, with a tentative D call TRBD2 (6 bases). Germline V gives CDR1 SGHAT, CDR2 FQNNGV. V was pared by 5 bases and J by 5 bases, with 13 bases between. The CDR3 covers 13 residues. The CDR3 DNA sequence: TGTGCCAGCAGCGAGGGACTCCGCCACGAGCAGTACTTC. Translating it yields CASSEGLRHEQYF.

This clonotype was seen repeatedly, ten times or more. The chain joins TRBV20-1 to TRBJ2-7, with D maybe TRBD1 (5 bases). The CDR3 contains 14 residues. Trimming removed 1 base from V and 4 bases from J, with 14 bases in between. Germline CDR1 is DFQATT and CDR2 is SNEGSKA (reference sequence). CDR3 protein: CSARGVSGAYEQYF. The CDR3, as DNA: TGCAGTGCTAGAGGCGTGTCTGGGGCTTACGAGCAGTACTTC.

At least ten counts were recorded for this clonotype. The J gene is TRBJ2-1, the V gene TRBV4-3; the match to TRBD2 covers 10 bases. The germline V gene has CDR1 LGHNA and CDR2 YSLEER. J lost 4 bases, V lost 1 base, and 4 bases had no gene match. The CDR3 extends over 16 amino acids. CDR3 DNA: TGCGCCAGCAGCCAAGGCAGGACTAGCGGATACAATGAGCAGTTCTTC. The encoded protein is CASSQGRTSGYNEQFF.

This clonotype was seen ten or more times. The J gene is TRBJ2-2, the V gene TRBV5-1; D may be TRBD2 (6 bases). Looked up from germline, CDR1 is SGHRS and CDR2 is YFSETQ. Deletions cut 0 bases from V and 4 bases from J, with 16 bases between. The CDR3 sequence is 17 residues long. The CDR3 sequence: CASSLAGGIDRTGELFF. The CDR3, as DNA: TGCGCCAGCAGCTTGGCGGGCGGGATTGATCGCACCGGGGAGCTGTTTTTT.